This TCR beta chain was sequenced for a study of blood T cell repertoires in COVID-19. For the study at large: Samples taken during acute and convalescent COVID-19 were collected in the United States, Italy and Spain. Sources were T cells, B-cell-depleted T cells, or PBMCs; the material itself was cDNA or gDNA.

In the source study's methods: It was from reference gene primer amplification that nucleated cell counts were estimated. Sequencing was performed with immunoSEQ multiplex PCR; in TCRdb, only in-frame clones are kept and a portion is missing. V and J calls and clone size are those listed in that table; D and trimming were worked out from the DNA. The table lists around 200,000 clones, about 83% of them singletons. In germline, CDR1 is SGHTS, CDR2 YDEGEE. Trimming cost V 4 bases and J 3 bases; bases outside gene matches: 13. CDR3 length: 18 amino acids. The specimen was peripheral blood. The receptor's source is a man in his forties with active or convalescent COVID-19. The chain combines TRBV5-8 with TRBJ2-1, with TRBD2 identical over 10 bases. Here the CDR3 DNA reads TGTGCCAGCAGCCCGGGACTGACTAGCGGGCCATACTACAATGAGCAGTTCTTC. It yields the protein CASSPGLTSGPYYNEQFF.